This TCR beta chain was found in a study of technical replicates of blood from several donors. Generated by immunoSEQ multiplex PCR, the TCRdb table keeps only in-frame clones and is missing some. The sample yields 95,000 to 100,000 clones, just over 95% seen once. The V end was cut by 2 bases, the J end by 4 bases, with 18 bases between. Germline assignment: CDR1 PRHDT and CDR2 FYEKMQ (reference sequence). The CDR3 totals 17 residues. This TCR came from a human donor in good health. Sequencing was performed on T cells isolated from PBMCs. J is TRBJ2-1 and V is TRBV13; D is possibly TRBD2 (6 bases). CDR3 nucleotides: TGTGCCAGCAGCTTACTTGACGCGGGAAACGGGTACAATGAGCAGTTCTTC. It is translated as CASSLLDAGNGYNEQFF.